This is a list of T cell receptor beta chains from one sample in a study of PD-L1 blockade in urothelial cancer. Profiled with immunoSEQ multiplex PCR; TCRdb holds only in-frame clones, not every one. Of roughly 45,000 clones listed, roughly 85% are singletons. Specimen: PBMCs, collected around atezolizumab (anti-PD-L1) treatment. The receptors were gathered from a man in his sixties with urothelial cancer. Each CDR3 is given with its conserved first and last residue. The size entry is marked missing in some rows and otherwise reads once, few, many or a size class.

clone size | V gene | CDR3 protein
- | TRBV9 | CASSPPWGQGTFNEKLFF
- | TRBV29-1 | CSTGSRYEQYF
once | TRBV5-6 | CASSYAGDRGNEKLFF
- | TRBV28 | CASSWARSGYTF
- | TRBV7-2 | CASSLVSGSSNEQFF
- | TRBV28 | CASSLLRDYGYTF
- | TRBV7-3 | CASSLTWRTGFTGELFF
- | TRBV7-2 | CASSFQSTSRTDTQYF
- | TRBV7-8 | CASSLVDTEAFF
- | TRBV7-2 | CASSWSQGQVTAFF
- | TRBV27 | CASQLRGYNEQFF
- | TRBV7-2 | CASSLGGQGGSYGYTF
- | TRBV5-4 | CASSAGTGGGYEQYF
- | TRBV5-1 | CASSLGSGGQETQYF
- | TRBV28 | CATSNRVSYNEQFF
few | TRBV6-6 | CASTLAGGDEQYF
- | TRBV19 | CATAGTGGAFEKLFF
- | TRBV5-1 | CASQIAVGNTEAFF
- | TRBV2 | CASSGGLGSPLHF
- | TRBV5-1 | CASSYMTGGQAEAFF
- | TRBV7-2 | CASSLDTAGGYNEQFF
- | TRBV4-1 | CASSQRSGTSTDTQYF
- | TRBV9 | CASSVVPGTGVGYTF
- | TRBV6-1 | CASSESIGGNYGYTF
- | TRBV6-5 | CASSYGTGTIVF
- | TRBV25-1 | CASSFPGELGEKLFF
- | TRBV6-1 | CASGAYSYSGNTIYF
once | TRBV30 | CAWSVWGRHQPQHF
- | TRBV10-3 | CATGQTQNSPLHF
once | TRBV7-2 | CASSLAGLSYEQYF
- | TRBV7-2 | CASSRDSSSGNTIYF
- | TRBV7-2 | CASSLSLADTEAFF
- | TRBV7-6 | CASSLRQGGGANVLTF
- | TRBV5-1 | CASSPSLRTGGAIRWPDTQYF
- | TRBV13 | CASSRRTGLNYGYTF
few | TRBV20-1 | CSIQGNTEAFF
few | TRBV5-1 | CASSKDNSGNTIYF
- | TRBV6-6 | CASSTRLAGVETQYF
- | TRBV5-1 | CASSLDRGDMNTEAFF
- | TRBV27 | CATSKRPGIPLTF
- | TRBV18 | CASSPTETYEQYF
few | TRBV29-1 | CSVGQPVWGYTF
few | TRBV6-1 | CASSGQYRHNEQFF
- | TRBV4-3 | CASSQEFASGGAKNIQYF
- | TRBV5-1 | CASSRDGTPNTEAFF
- | TRBV19 | CASSMGWGGLDEQYF
- | TRBV11-2 | CASSLTSGGAGTQYF
once | TRBV7-2 | CASSLGGRGNTGELFF